The TCR beta chain under discussion was sequenced for a study of T cell repertoires in aging, cancer and after chemotherapy. The CDR3 length is 15 residues. Germline V lookup: CDR1 MNHEY, CDR2 SMNVEV (reference sequence). Trimming removed 7 bases at V and 1 base at J, with 17 bases between. The table lists this clonotype with a few counts. What it recognizes is unknown. Amplification of TCR beta used genomic DNA extracted from peripheral blood. Broader study findings: In each cancer cohort, median generation probability increased across chemotherapy, suggesting thymic output rebounded.

A mixed TRB-A/B primer pool amplified rearranged TRB by multiplex touch-down PCR. In TCRdb, the multiplex PCR reads were re-called with MiXCR into one record per CDR3 protein. This table has some 19,000 distinct CDR3 sequences, about 37% appearing once. The rearrangement links TRBV27 to TRBJ2-7; the D gene is possibly TRBD1 (5 bases). Source material: blood. The receptor was derived from a human donor with a solid tumor. As DNA, the CDR3 is TGTGCCAGCACCCAAATAGGGGCCAATTCCTACGAGCAGTACTTC. This codes for CASTQIGANSYEQYF.